The 5 T cell receptor beta chains in this list originate from one sample, sequenced in a study of identical twins' blood T cells. In TCRdb, the 5' RACE reads were re-called with MiXCR into one record per CDR3 protein. Here the sample spans 300,000 to 400,000 distinct CDR3 sequences, around 30% being singletons. Specimen: PBMCs. The receptors were gathered from a woman between 18 and 50 years old in good health.

This clonotype has ten or more counts. The rearrangement links TRBV29-1 to TRBJ1-3; TRBD1 aligns across 8 bases. Trimming took 3 bases from V and 3 from J; bases not matched to a gene: 4. Germline CDR1 and CDR2: SQVTM and ANQGSEA. The CDR3 consists of 14 residues. The CDR3 nucleotides are TGCAGCGTTGAGGCCAGGGGGCTTGGAAACACCATATATTTT. This codes for CSVEARGLGNTIYF.

This clonotype showed up many times. As DNA, the CDR3 is TGCAGCGCCGCCGGGATCCAAGAGACCCAGTACTTC. Encoded protein: CSAAGIQETQYF. The chain carries TRBV29-1 and TRBJ2-5, with D maybe TRBD2 (5 bases). Germline lookup yields CDR1 SQVTM and CDR2 ANQGSEA. The CDR3 runs 12 residues. V lost 7 bases and J 1 base, leaving 10 bases between the germline ends.

The chain couples TRBV7-2 to TRBJ1-2; D might be TRBD1 (5 bases). Germline loops: CDR1 SGHTA, CDR2 FQGNSA. The CDR3 consists of 15 residues. The V and J ends lost 5 bases and 8 bases respectively, with 21 bases between them. CDR3 sequence: CASSTRSGLVKGYTF. CDR3 coding DNA: TGTGCCAGCAGCACCAGGTCGGGACTAGTAAAGGGCTACACCTTC.

A note on this clonotype: Possible read error: a much larger clone is one base away. The J gene is TRBJ2-1, the V gene TRBV12-3 or TRBV12-4, with unresolved D. The CDR3 runs 11 residues. CDR3 coding DNA: TGTGCCAGCAGTTTCACCGACGAGCATTTCTTC. As protein: CASSFTDEHFF.

This clonotype was detected only a few times. CDR3 sequence (DNA): TGTGCCACCAGCATTGGGGGAAGGTATGGCTACACCTTC. It yields the protein CATSIGGRYGYTF. The J gene is TRBJ1-2, the V gene TRBV15, with D possibly matching TRBD1 (5 bases). The CDR3 loop spans 13 amino acids. Trimming took 4 bases from V and 5 from J, leaving 11 bases between them. From germline, CDR1 is LNHNV and CDR2 YYDKDF (reference sequence).